This T cell receptor (beta chain) comes out of a study of blood T cell repertoires in COVID-19. About the research overall: The United States, Italy and Spain provided the acute and convalescent COVID-19 samples.

Methods used by the authors: Amplification of reference gene primers was used by the study to estimate nucleated cell counts. The method was immunoSEQ multiplex PCR; TCRdb's version includes in-frame clones alone and lacks a portion of them. V, J and clone size derive from that table, while D and trimming were established from the DNA sequence. The sample has 250,000 or so clones; more than 70% are singletons. The germline V gene has CDR1 MNHEY and CDR2 SMNVEV (reference sequence). Trimming pared 0 bases from V and 4 bases from J, leaving 12 bases between. The CDR3 contains 15 residues. The gene calls are TRBV27 and TRBJ1-2; D not certain. Material for sequencing was peripheral blood. The TCR comes from a woman aged 40 to 49 who had recovered from COVID-19. This chain's CDR3 is CASSLSGVGGYGYTF. For the CDR3, the DNA is TGTGCCAGCAGTTTATCCGGGGTGGGAGGCTATGGCTACACCTTC.